This T cell receptor beta chain is drawn from a study of blood T cell repertoires in COVID-19. The wider study: Researchers got acute and convalescent COVID-19 samples from the United States, Italy and Spain. PBMCs, B-cell-depleted T cells, or T cells provided the cDNA or gDNA that made up the material.

Per the original data handling: Reference gene primers were amplified, and this amplification served to estimate nucleated cell counts. This table comes from immunoSEQ multiplex PCR, and its TCRdb copy is limited to in-frame clones, with some not included. D and trimming were read from the DNA, whereas the V and J calls and clone size are those reported in that table. The table has 200,000 to 250,000 clones, approximately 77% seen once. CDR1 SGHVS and CDR2 FQNEAQ come from the germline V gene. This CDR3 is built from 14 residues. V shed 7 bases and J shed 8 bases, with 17 bases lying between them. What was sequenced was peripheral blood. This clonotype originated in an elderly woman with acute or convalescent COVID-19. The chain combines TRBV7-8 with TRBJ1-4; D is perhaps TRBD1 (5 bases). The CDR3 here is CASTPGGSREKLFF. For the CDR3, the DNA is TGTGCCAGCACCCCCGGGGGGTCGCGGGAAAAACTGTTTTTT.